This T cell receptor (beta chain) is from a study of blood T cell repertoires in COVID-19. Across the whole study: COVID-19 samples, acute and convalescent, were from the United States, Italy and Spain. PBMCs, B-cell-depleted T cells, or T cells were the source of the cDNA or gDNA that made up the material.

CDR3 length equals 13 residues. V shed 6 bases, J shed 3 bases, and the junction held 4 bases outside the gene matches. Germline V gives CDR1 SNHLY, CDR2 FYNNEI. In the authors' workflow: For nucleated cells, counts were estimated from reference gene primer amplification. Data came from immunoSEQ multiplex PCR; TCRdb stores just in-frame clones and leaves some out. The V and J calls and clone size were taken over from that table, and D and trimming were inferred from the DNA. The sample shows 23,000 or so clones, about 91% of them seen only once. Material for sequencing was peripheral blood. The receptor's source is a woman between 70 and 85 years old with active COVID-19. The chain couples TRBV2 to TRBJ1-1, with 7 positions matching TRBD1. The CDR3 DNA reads TGTGCCAGCAGGGTCAGGGGGGACACTGAAGCTTTCTTT. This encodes CASRVRGDTEAFF.